This TCR beta chain was sequenced for a study of blood T cells in healthy people across ages. The sample providers were healthy Caucasian people from Russia, aged roughly 6 to 90. The J segment lost 4 bases and the V segment lost 5 bases, leaving 22 bases of the junction unmatched. The germline CDR1 and CDR2 sequences are SGHAT and FQNNGV. The CDR3 is 22 amino acids. A second roughly 7 to 12 cycle PCR used barcoded and J-beta primers. TCRdb re-derived calls from the 5' RACE reads in MiXCR, one entry per CDR3 protein. The sample holds some 710,000 distinct CDR3 sequences, about 47% seen once. The chain uses TRBV11-2 and TRBJ2-1, with TRBD2 identical over 14 bases. The TCR comes from a man older than 75 in good health. Specimen: blood. The CDR3 sequence is CASSTTVPGTTGLAGEYNEQFF. In DNA, the CDR3 is TGTGCCAGCAGCACCACCGTCCCCGGGACAACGGGACTAGCGGGAGAGTACAATGAGCAGTTCTTC.